These 18 T cell receptor beta chains share one sample of origin, sequenced in a study of CD8 T cells in ankylosing spondylitis. TCRdb itself ran the 5' RACE reads through MiXCR, one entry per CDR3 protein. Of a few hundred thousand distinct CDR3 sequences listed, under 12% are singletons. The sequenced material came from blood, either unsorted or a sorted T cell fraction (not recorded which). The receptors were sampled from a male donor with ankylosing spondylitis or in good health (not recorded which).

As regards this clonotype: The junction does not match germline at one end; this may be a read error. The chain couples TRBV9 to TRBJ2-1; 8 bases are shared with TRBD1. Germline values: CDR1 SGDLS, CDR2 YYNGEE. The CDR3 extends over 14 amino acids. The DNA of the CDR3 is TGTCCCAGCAGCGTTCGGACAGGGAAGAATGAGCAGTTCTTC. This codes for CPSSVRTGKNEQFF.

The chain recombines TRBV15 with TRBJ2-1, with D perhaps TRBD1 (6 bases). The germline V gene has CDR1 LNHNV and CDR2 YYDKDF (reference sequence). CDR3 length: 14 amino acids. V shed 5 bases and J shed 3 bases, with 11 bases lying between them. The CDR3 coding sequence is TGTGCCACCAGCCGGGACAAGCTCTACAATGAGCAGTTCTTC. It translates to CATSRDKLYNEQFF.

This clonotype was observed a few times. V is TRBV4-2 and J is TRBJ2-2; 9 nucleotides agree with TRBD1. This CDR3 has 15 amino acids. Losses at the gene ends were 2 bases for V and 5 bases for J; bases not matched to a gene: 3. The germline gives CDR1 LGHNA, CDR2 YNFKEQ. CDR3 sequence reads: CASSQRQGDTGELFF. CDR3 coding DNA: TGTGCCAGCAGCCAACGACAGGGGGATACCGGGGAGCTGTTTTTT.

The sample holds a few counts of this clonotype. The V call is TRBV6-6, the J call TRBJ2-1; D tentatively reads TRBD1 or TRBD2 (5 bases each). Germline CDR1 reads MNHNY; CDR2 reads SVGAGI (reference sequence). CDR3 length: 13 amino acids. V gave up 6 bases and J gave up 5 bases, with 11 bases separating them. CDR3 residues: CASRGDGNNEQFF. The CDR3, as DNA: TGTGCCAGCAGGGGGGATGGGAACAATGAGCAGTTCTTC.

This clonotype was seen repeatedly, ten times or more. The chain is built from TRBV20-1 and TRBJ2-3, with D perhaps TRBD1 (5 bases). Trimming pared 3 bases from V and 3 bases from J, leaving 16 bases between. This CDR3 has 15 residues. Germline V CDR1 and CDR2: DFQATT, SNEGSKA (reference sequence). CDR3 loop: CSASSRRGFTDTQYF. CDR3 nucleotides: TGCAGTGCTAGCTCCAGAAGGGGCTTTACAGATACGCAGTATTTT.

Note on this clonotype: Just one base apart from a much larger clone, this may be a read error. V usage is TRBV7-2 and J usage is TRBJ1-4; D ambiguous. This CDR3 spans 14 amino acids. CDR1 and CDR2 from the germline V gene are SGHTA and FQGNSA. The germline V and J ends were trimmed by 1 base and 11 bases, with 14 bases remaining between them. The CDR3 is CASSLGRGAEKLFF. The CDR3 DNA reads as TGTGCCAGCAGCTTAGGGAGAGGAGCTGAGAAACTGTTTTTT.

The rearrangement uses TRBV5-1 and TRBJ2-3, with D possibly TRBD2 on 6 matching bases. Germline values: CDR1 SGHRS, CDR2 YFSETQ. The CDR3 has 15 residues. V lost 4 bases and J 1 base, leaving 13 bases between the germline ends. CDR3 amino acids: CASSPEGRRTDTQYF. The CDR3 DNA follows: TGCGCCAGCAGCCCGGAGGGTAGACGCACAGATACGCAGTATTTT.

This clonotype was recorded at least ten times. The rearrangement links TRBV28 to TRBJ1-5; no firm D call. Trimming took off 4 bases at V and 7 bases at J, with 14 bases between the two ends. CDR1 is MDHEN, CDR2 SYDVKM, per germline. This CDR3 contains 14 residues. This CDR3 reads CASSSDRGRQPQHF. The CDR3 DNA reads as TGTGCCAGCAGTTCGGATCGGGGTAGGCAGCCCCAGCATTTT.

This clonotype was observed a few times. The chain joins TRBV5-1 to TRBJ2-1, with TRBD1 matching 9 bases. Germline assignment: CDR1 SGHRS and CDR2 YFSETQ. There are 16 residues in the CDR3. Trimming removed 7 bases from V and 0 bases from J; junction bases left unmatched: 8. The CDR3, as DNA: TGCGCCAGCTGTATTGGGACAGGGAGCTCCTACAATGAGCAGTTCTTC. Protein product: CASCIGTGSSYNEQFF. The full variable domain, completed using reference TRBV5-1 and TRBJ2-1, is KAGVTQTPRYLIKTRGQQVTLSCSPISGHRSVSWYQQTPGQGLQFLFEYFSETQRNKGNFPGRFSGRQFSNSRSEMNVSTLELGDSALYLCASCIGTGSSYNEQFFGPGTRLTVL.

There are a few counts of this clonotype. This chain links TRBV7-3 with TRBJ2-7, with D perhaps matching TRBD2 (6 bases). V was cut by 2 bases and J by 5 bases, with 13 bases left in between. The CDR3 is made up of 14 amino acids. Germline V gene lookup returns CDR1 SGHTA and CDR2 FQGTGA. The CDR3, as DNA: TGTGCCAGCAGCTTAGGGACTCAGGTGGACGAGCAGTACTTC. It codes for CASSLGTQVDEQYF.

This clonotype was detected ten times or more. The chain has TRBV12-3 or TRBV12-4 and TRBJ2-5; D may correspond to TRBD1 or TRBD2 (5 bases each). V lost 7 bases to trimming and J lost 6 bases, with 18 bases between them. The CDR3 is 14 amino acids. In nucleotides, the CDR3 is TGTGCCAGCACCGTGGATGGGGGAAGAAAGACCCAGTACTTC. Encoded protein: CASTVDGGRKTQYF.

The count of this clonotype is one. Since no conserved phenylalanine or tryptophan closes the CDR3, a read error is the likely cause. V is TRBV11-3 and J is TRBJ2-3; 7 bases map to TRBD1. Germline V gene sequence: CDR1 SGHNT, CDR2 YENEEA. Trimming removed 6 bases from V and 2 bases from J; junction bases left unmatched: 5. CDR3 length: 14 residues. The CDR3 coding sequence is TGTGCCAGCAGTCGGGACAGTTACACAGATACGCAGTATCTT. Amino acid sequence: CASSRDSYTDTQYL.

This clonotype appeared many times. The chain employs TRBV20-1 and TRBJ2-1; D is possibly TRBD2 (5 bases). V was clipped by 2 bases and J by 3 bases, with 11 bases between them. The CDR3 spans 14 residues. CDR1 and CDR2 from the germline V gene are DFQATT and SNEGSKA (reference sequence). CDR3 bases: TGCAGTGCTAGATCAGATACTAGCTACAATGAGCAGTTCTTC. It translates to CSARSDTSYNEQFF.

This clonotype was observed at least ten times. The chain couples TRBV6-1 to TRBJ2-1, with a weak D call TRBD2 (7 bases). The CDR3 is 16 amino acids. Trimming took off 6 bases at V and 0 bases at J, with 15 bases between the two ends. Germline lookup yields CDR1 MNHNS and CDR2 SASEGT. The CDR3 sequence: CASSRAGANSYNEQFF. For the CDR3, the DNA is TGTGCCAGCAGCCGGGCGGGGGCGAACTCCTACAATGAGCAGTTCTTC.

This clonotype has a count of ten or more. This chain links TRBV9 with TRBJ2-3, with 9 bases aligning to TRBD2. This CDR3 has 16 amino acids. With 0 bases clipped from V and 5 bases from J, the junction kept 7 bases outside the gene matches. Germline loops: CDR1 SGDLS, CDR2 YYNGEE. CDR3 protein: CASSVEAGGRKDTQYF. For the CDR3, the DNA is TGTGCCAGCAGCGTAGAGGCGGGGGGGCGGAAAGATACGCAGTATTTT.

This clonotype has ten or more counts. The genes are TRBV5-5 and TRBJ2-7, with D perhaps assigned TRBD1 or TRBD2 (5 bases each). The CDR3 runs 13 residues. Deletions cut 1 base from V and 2 bases from J, with 7 bases between. Germline assignment: CDR1 SGHKS and CDR2 YYEKEE (reference sequence). The CDR3 nucleotides read TGTGCCAGCAGCTTGCAGGGACCCTACGAGCAGTACTTC. This sequence encodes CASSLQGPYEQYF.

The table lists this clonotype with many counts. The chain carries TRBV12-3 or TRBV12-4 and TRBJ1-1; D might be TRBD1 (6 bases). This CDR3 is built from 12 residues. The germline V and J ends were trimmed by 7 bases and 9 bases, with 15 bases remaining between them. For the CDR3, the DNA is TGTGCCAGCACTTCACGGCGGGACAAAGCTTTCTTT. This gives the protein CASTSRRDKAFF.

This clonotype was seen repeatedly, ten times or more. V usage is TRBV12-3 or TRBV12-4 and J usage is TRBJ2-3; D is perhaps TRBD1 (6 bases). The V and J ends lost 6 bases and 8 bases respectively, with 18 bases between them. This CDR3 is 14 amino acids long. CDR3 nucleotide sequence: TGTGCCAGCAGGCTACAGGGAACTGTAGGTACGCAGTATTTT. Amino acid sequence: CASRLQGTVGTQYF.